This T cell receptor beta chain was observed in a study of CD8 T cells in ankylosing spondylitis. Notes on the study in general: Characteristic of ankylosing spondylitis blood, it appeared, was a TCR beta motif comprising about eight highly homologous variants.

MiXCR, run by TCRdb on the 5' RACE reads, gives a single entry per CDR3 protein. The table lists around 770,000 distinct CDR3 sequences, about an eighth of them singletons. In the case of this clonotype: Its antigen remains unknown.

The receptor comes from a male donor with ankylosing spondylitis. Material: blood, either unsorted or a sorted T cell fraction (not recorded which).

This CDR3 reads CASSYSTGGNYGYTF. CDR3 bases: TGTGCCAGCAGTTACTCGACAGGGGGCAACTATGGCTACACCTTC. This chain links TRBV6-5 with TRBJ1-2; TRBD1 matches at 10 bases. The CDR3 covers 15 residues. Looked up from germline, CDR1 is MNHEY and CDR2 is SVGAGI. V was clipped by 0 bases and J by 2 bases; unmatched bases: 0.